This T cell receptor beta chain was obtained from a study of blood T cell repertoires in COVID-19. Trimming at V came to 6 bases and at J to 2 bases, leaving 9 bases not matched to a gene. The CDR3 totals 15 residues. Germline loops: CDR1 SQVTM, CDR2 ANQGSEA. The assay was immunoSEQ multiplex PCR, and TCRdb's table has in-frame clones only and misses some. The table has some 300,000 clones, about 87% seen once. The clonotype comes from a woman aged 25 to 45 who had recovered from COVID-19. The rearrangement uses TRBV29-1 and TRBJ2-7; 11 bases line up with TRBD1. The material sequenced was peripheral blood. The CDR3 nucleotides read TGCAGCGTATTCGCCGGGACAGGGGGTCCCTACGAGCAGTACTTC. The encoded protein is CSVFAGTGGPYEQYF.